This T cell receptor (beta chain) appears in the sequencing data of a study of cytomegalovirus exposure and HLA in healthy donors. Primers for the PCR totalled 60 Vbeta and 13 Jbeta. Assay: immunoSEQ multiplex PCR; the TCRdb copy retains only in-frame clones and omits some. The sample lists over 100,000 clones, 80% to 85% occurring once. V lost 3 bases to trimming and J lost 0 bases, with 12 bases between them. This CDR3 is 16 amino acids long. Germline loops: CDR1 SGHKS, CDR2 YYEKEE (reference sequence). The TCR was taken from a young man in good health and CMV-seropositive. Sequenced: PBMCs. The rearrangement uses TRBV5-5 and TRBJ1-4, with no clear D. The CDR3 loop is CASSYAGSPTNEKLFF. CDR3 in DNA: TGTGCCAGCAGCTACGCCGGGTCCCCAACTAATGAAAAACTGTTTTTT.